This entry lists 30 T cell receptor beta chains sequenced from one sample in a study of OX40 agonist ivuxolimab in advanced cancers. Library prep was done by the immunoSEQ multiplex PCR assay. In TCRdb, the immuneACCESS table is reduced to in-frame sequences with V and J assigned. These tables do not hold every clone; where another copy was compared, an unresolved V gene accounts for under half, and the others remain unexplained. This sample comprises 100,000 or so clones, roughly 80% of them detected only once. Of the sample, around 5.9% falls within the top ten clones. The input for sequencing was CD4+ or CD8+ T cells sorted from blood, taken in a trial of the OX40 agonist ivuxolimab. The origin of the receptors is an adult with an advanced solid tumor such as melanoma, head and neck, liver or kidney cancer.

CDR3 nucleotide sequence: TGTGCCAGCAAACTCTTTGGGGGCGGGGATACGCAGTATTTT. Its protein product is CASKLFGGGDTQYF. V and J are TRBV27 and TRBJ2-3; perhaps TRBD1 as D (6 bases). The V gene's germline CDR1 is MNHEY and CDR2 SMNVEV (reference sequence). The CDR3 covers 14 residues. Between the trimmed V and J ends, which lost 7 bases and 6 bases, there was a span of 17 bases.

V and J are TRBV9 and TRBJ1-1, with D possibly matching TRBD1 (5 bases). Germline CDR1 and CDR2: SGDLS and YYNGEE. The CDR3 is made up of 14 amino acids. Deletions cut 0 bases from V and 2 bases from J, with 8 bases between. CDR3 protein: CASSVDQGNTEAFF. The CDR3 DNA reads as TGTGCCAGCAGCGTAGATCAGGGAAACACTGAAGCTTTCTTT.

The rearrangement uses TRBV7-3 and TRBJ1-1; D is unclear. The V gene lost 4 bases and the J gene lost 7 bases, with 13 bases spanning the gap. CDR3 size: 13 residues. CDR1 and CDR2 (germline): SGHTA, FQGTGA. CDR3 amino acids: CASSSTDRGEAFF. CDR3 coding DNA: TGTGCCAGCAGCTCGACCGACCGGGGTGAAGCTTTCTTT. Together with reference TRBV7-3 and TRBJ1-1, the CDR3 gives the full variable domain: GAGVSQTPSNKVTEKGKYVELRCDPISGHTALYWYRQSLGQGPEFLIYFQGTGAADDSGLPNDRFFAVRPEGSVSTLKIQRTERGDSAVYLCASSSTDRGEAFFGQGTRLTVV.

The CDR3 bases are TGTGCCAGCGGGGGCGGGACTAGCTACGAGCAGTACTTC. Protein product: CASGGGTSYEQYF. V and J are TRBV13 and TRBJ2-7; TRBD2 matches 8 bases. The CDR3 contains 13 residues. Germline lookup yields CDR1 PRHDT and CDR2 FYEKMQ (reference sequence). With 8 bases clipped from V and 3 bases from J, the junction kept 6 bases outside the gene matches.

This rearrangement joins TRBV4-1 to TRBJ1-2; no firm D call. Germline V gene sequence: CDR1 MGHRA, CDR2 YSYEKL. The CDR3 sequence is 16 residues long. Trimming left V 0 bases short and J 3 bases short, with 14 bases between. The DNA of the CDR3 is TGCGCCAGCAGCCAAGATCGGACCCCAAGCGACTATGGCTACACCTTC. This codes for CASSQDRTPSDYGYTF.

This chain joins TRBV7-8 and TRBJ1-1; no clear D gene. The germline CDR1 and CDR2 sequences are SGHVS and FQNEAQ. The CDR3 consists of 13 residues. V was cut by 2 bases and J by 0 bases, with 4 bases left in between. CDR3 in DNA: TGTGCCAGCAGCTTATCGATGAACACTGAAGCTTTCTTT. Amino acid sequence: CASSLSMNTEAFF.

This clone has a single count. The genes are TRBV6-6 and TRBJ2-7; TRBD2 might be the D (5 bases). V was cut by 2 bases and J by 1 base, with 9 bases left in between. The CDR3 sequence is 14 residues long. Germline CDR1 and CDR2: MNHNY and SVGAGI (reference sequence). In nucleotides, the CDR3 is TGTGCCAGCAGTTACCCTGGAGGTTCCTACGAGCAGTACTTC. Residues: CASSYPGGSYEQYF.

The chain employs TRBV5-1 and TRBJ2-3, with D perhaps TRBD1 or TRBD2 (5 bases each). V was clipped by 0 bases and J by 1 base, with 9 bases between them. Germline V lookup: CDR1 SGHRS, CDR2 YFSETQ. The CDR3 covers 15 residues. The CDR3: CASSLAGQRTDTQYF. The DNA for the CDR3 is TGCGCCAGCAGCTTGGCGGGGCAACGCACAGATACGCAGTATTTT.

The chain recombines TRBV19 with TRBJ2-6; D gene unclear. The CDR3 is 14 amino acids. V lost 6 bases and J 2 bases, leaving 8 bases between the germline ends. Germline lookup yields CDR1 LNHDA and CDR2 SQIVND (reference sequence). Here the CDR3 DNA reads TGTGCCAGTAGGCCCGCTGCTGGGGCCAACGTCCTGACTTTC. Translation gives CASRPAAGANVLTF.

The rearrangement links TRBV6-1 to TRBJ1-2; 9 bases line up with TRBD1. This CDR3 spans 12 amino acids. V dropped 9 bases and J dropped 3; count of bases not matched to a gene: 2. The germline gives CDR1 MNHNS, CDR2 SASEGT. As DNA, the CDR3 is TGTGCCAGTACAGGGGGCGACTATGGCTACACCTTC. Protein sequence: CASTGGDYGYTF.

V gene TRBV7-2 combines with J gene TRBJ1-6; tentatively, D is TRBD1 (6 bases). Germline V gives CDR1 SGHTA, CDR2 FQGNSA. Trimming left V 4 bases short and J 8 bases short, with 12 bases between. The CDR3 has 14 amino acids. In nucleotides, the CDR3 is TGTGCCAGCAGCTCCACAGGGATTCATTCACCCCTCCACTTT. This translates into CASSSTGIHSPLHF.

This clone was seen a few times. This chain joins TRBV9 and TRBJ2-7, with D uncertain. Trimming took 0 bases from V and 1 from J, leaving 14 bases between them. This CDR3 spans 16 amino acids. Germline V lookup: CDR1 SGDLS, CDR2 YYNGEE. CDR3 bases: TGTGCCAGCAGCGTAGCCAGTATGGGGTGGTCCTACGAGCAGTACTTC. Protein sequence: CASSVASMGWSYEQYF. Supplemented by reference TRBV9 and TRBJ2-7, the full variable domain reads DSGVTQTPKHLITATGQRVTLRCSPRSGDLSVYWYQQSLDQGLQFLIQYYNGEERAKGNILERFSAQQFPDLHSELNLSSLELGDSALYFCASSVASMGWSYEQYFGPGTRLTVT.

This chain connects TRBV27 to TRBJ1-5, with D uncertain. The length of the CDR3 is 13 residues. Germline V gives CDR1 MNHEY, CDR2 SMNVEV (reference sequence). V was pared by 10 bases and J by 0 bases, with 10 bases between. The CDR3, as DNA: TGTGCCACTCGCCGCTATAGCAATCAGCCCCAGCATTTT. Its translation is CATRRYSNQPQHF.

The gene calls are TRBV7-9 and TRBJ2-5; possible D gene TRBD1, 5 bases. The CDR3 is made up of 11 amino acids. V was cut by 6 bases and J by 5 bases, with 7 bases left in between. Germline CDR1 is SEHNR and CDR2 is FQNEAQ (reference sequence). CDR3 coding DNA: TGTGCCAGCAGGGGGCAGGAGACCCAGTACTTC. As protein: CASRGQETQYF.

This chain links TRBV6-5 with TRBJ1-6; a possible D gene is TRBD1 (5 bases). V shed 2 bases and J shed 7 bases, with 12 bases lying between them. Per germline, CDR1 MNHEY and CDR2 SVGAGI. This CDR3 has 15 amino acids. The CDR3 DNA reads TGTGCCAGCAGTTACGGTCCAGGGAAAAATTCACCCCTCCACTTT. It encodes CASSYGPGKNSPLHF.

The chain employs TRBV21-1 and TRBJ1-6. TRBV21-1 is reported as a pseudogene. CDR3 length: 15 residues. CDR3 coding DNA: TGTGCCAGCAGCAAACGGATCAGATCCAATTCACCCCTCCACTTT. Its translation is CASSKRIRSNSPLHF.

V gene TRBV27 combines with J gene TRBJ2-1, with no clear D. This CDR3 region has 8 residues. The germline gives CDR1 MNHEY, CDR2 SMNVEV (reference sequence). Trimming took off 11 bases at V and 10 bases at J, with 6 bases between the two ends. CDR3 sequence: CAPSEQFF. The DNA of the CDR3 is TGTGCCCCGAGCGAGCAGTTCTTC.

This clone appeared once. The chain carries TRBV7-9 and TRBJ2-5, with D unclear. The last part of the DNA fits TRBJ2-7 better; the J call may be wrong. CDR1 SEHNR and CDR2 FQNEAQ come from the germline V gene (reference sequence). The CDR3 loop spans 12 amino acids. This CDR3 is CASSSVRYEQYF. CDR3 sequence (DNA): TGTGCCAGCAGCTCCGTCCGGTACGAGCAGTACTTC.

This rearrangement joins TRBV18 to TRBJ1-3; a possible D gene is TRBD1 (5 bases). This CDR3 is 15 amino acids long. Trimming shortened V by 1 base and J by 4 bases, and 11 bases separated the two germline ends. The germline V gene encodes CDR1 KGHSH and CDR2 LQKENI. The CDR3 spells CASSPQSRVGNTIYF. CDR3 coding DNA: TGTGCCAGCTCACCACAGAGCAGGGTCGGAAACACCATATATTTT. Supplemented by reference TRBV18 and TRBJ1-3, the full variable domain reads NAGVMQNPRHLVRRRGQEARLRCSPMKGHSHVYWYRQLPEEGLKFMVYLQKENIIDESGMPKERFSAEFPKEGPSILRIQQVVRGDSAAYFCASSPQSRVGNTIYFGEGSWLTVV.

This clone is a singleton in its sample. V is TRBV27 and J is TRBJ1-1, with D tentatively TRBD1 (5 bases). The CDR3 runs to 14 residues. Germline CDR1 is MNHEY and CDR2 is SMNVEV (reference sequence). Trimming took off 4 bases at V and 6 bases at J, with 15 bases between the two ends. CDR3 sequence reads: CASSSPGRMAEAFF. DNA of the CDR3: TGTGCCAGCAGTTCCCCAGGGAGGATGGCTGAAGCTTTCTTT.

This chain links TRBV6-5 with TRBJ1-6; possible D gene TRBD1, 5 bases. V lost 7 bases and J lost 8, with 12 bases in between. The length of the CDR3 is 13 residues. Germline V gene sequence: CDR1 MNHEY, CDR2 SVGAGI. CDR3 protein: CASKSDSDSPLHF. DNA for the CDR3: TGTGCCAGCAAGTCCGACAGTGATTCACCCCTCCACTTT.

This clone has a single count. The V gene is TRBV4-1, the J gene TRBJ1-6; D not resolved. The CDR3 sequence is 16 residues long. Per the germline V gene, CDR1 is MGHRA and CDR2 is YSYEKL. Trimming cost V 1 base and J 7 bases, with 14 bases left between them. The CDR3 region is CASSQVEEGLNSPLHF. The CDR3 DNA sequence: TGCGCCAGCAGCCAAGTTGAGGAGGGCCTAAATTCACCCCTCCACTTT.

The DNA of the CDR3 is TGTGCCAGCAAGGGAAGACAGACCTACGAGCAGTACTTC. Its protein is CASKGRQTYEQYF. V is TRBV21-1 and J is TRBJ2-7; the DNA was not used to check the table's D call, TRBD1. TRBV21-1 is deemed a pseudogene. This CDR3 spans 13 amino acids.

The chain combines TRBV5-8 with TRBJ1-1, with D hard to call. Between the trimmed V and J ends, which lost 2 bases and 0 bases, there was a span of 8 bases. The CDR3 covers 14 residues. The germline CDR1 and CDR2 sequences are SGHTS and YDEGEE. This chain's CDR3 is CASSLRQLNTEAFF. The CDR3 DNA reads TGTGCCAGCAGCTTAAGGCAGTTGAACACTGAAGCTTTCTTT.

This clone was seen only a few times. V is TRBV6-5 and J is TRBJ1-5, with D possibly matching TRBD1 (6 bases). The CDR3 extends over 15 amino acids. With 6 bases removed from V and 1 base from J, the gap between germline ends came to 13 bases. Germline CDR1 reads MNHEY; CDR2 reads SVGAGI. The CDR3 region is CASSPQGFSNQPQHF. Written as DNA, the CDR3 is TGTGCCAGCAGCCCACAGGGCTTCAGCAATCAGCCCCAGCATTTT.

The rearrangement joins TRBV27 to TRBJ1-5; the match to TRBD1 covers 9 bases. V lost 5 bases, J lost 6 bases, and 14 bases stayed unmatched. This CDR3 comprises 17 residues. CDR1 MNHEY and CDR2 SMNVEV come from the germline V gene (reference sequence). CDR3 sequence (DNA): TGTGCCAGCAGTCCGGACAGGGGCTCAGAGGGTACTCAGCCCCAGCATTTT. It is translated as CASSPDRGSEGTQPQHF.

In its sample, this clone was seen once. CDR3: CASSRDRGTTSGANVLTF. The CDR3 DNA follows: TGTGCCAGCAGCCGAGACAGGGGTACTACCTCTGGGGCCAACGTCCTGACTTTC. V usage is TRBV7-8 and J usage is TRBJ2-6; 8 bases align to TRBD1. There are 18 residues in the CDR3. Germline-derived CDR1 and CDR2 are SGHVS and FQNEAQ. Trimming took 5 bases from V and 0 from J; bases not matched to a gene: 9.

The J gene is TRBJ1-1, the V gene TRBV4-3, with 7 bases aligning to TRBD1. The CDR3 contains 13 residues. In germline, CDR1 is LGHNA, CDR2 YSLEER. J lost 4 bases, V lost 3 bases, and 2 bases had no gene match. The CDR3 is CASSQGQTTEAFF. The CDR3 region has the DNA TGCGCCAGCAGCCAGGGACAGACCACTGAAGCTTTCTTT.

The chain's CDR3 is CASSLDLPRLAGSRTSYEQYF. DNA for the CDR3: TGCGCCAGCAGCTTGGATCTCCCACGACTAGCGGGGAGCCGTACCTCCTACGAGCAGTACTTC. The chain joins TRBV5-1 to TRBJ2-7, with 11 bases that match TRBD2. Germline CDR1 SGHRS, CDR2 YFSETQ. The length of the CDR3 is 21 residues. V dropped 0 bases and J dropped 0; count of bases not matched to a gene: 17.

The CDR3 here is CASSEGRQIYSNQPQHF. In nucleotides, the CDR3 is TGTGCCAGCAGTGAAGGAAGACAGATTTATAGCAATCAGCCCCAGCATTTT. V usage is TRBV6-1 and J usage is TRBJ1-5, with D possibly TRBD1 on 5 matching bases. Germline CDR1 MNHNS, CDR2 SASEGT. Trimming removed 1 base from V and 0 bases from J, with 13 bases in between. This CDR3 has 17 residues.